This T cell receptor (beta chain) was profiled in a study of beta chain features in type 1 diabetes. Expressed TCRB transcripts were sequenced after all isolated RNA was converted to cDNA. The table came from immunoSEQ multiplex PCR; TCRdb's copy has only in-frame clones and leaves some out. The table has 150,000 to 170,000 clones, roughly 8.1% seen once; the top ten hold 0.65%. Staining for CD45RO/CCR7/CD25/CD127/CD95/CD27 allowed sorting of CD4+ naive, central memory, regulatory and stem cell-like memory cells. All of the sorted populations showed purity greater than 98%. The germline CDR1 and CDR2 sequences are MNHNY and SVGAGI (reference sequence). Trimming took off 4 bases at V and 6 bases at J, with 13 bases between the two ends. The CDR3 is made up of 14 amino acids.

This sequence was found in a man younger than 35 in good health. Sequenced material: central memory CD4+ T cells from blood. The chain links TRBV6-6 to TRBJ2-1, with TRBD2 as a possible D gene (6 bases). CDR3 DNA sequence: TGTGCCAGCAGTTCATCCCCGGGAGCCAATGAGCAGTTCTTC. This translates into CASSSSPGANEQFF.